The sequence of this TCR beta chain was determined in a study of CD8+ T cells in alopecia areata. Points from the study as a whole: It was less clear whether patients shared TCRs than it was in mice, possibly because of HLA.

CDR3 length: 14 amino acids. The germline gives CDR1 SEHNR, CDR2 FQNEAQ (reference sequence). With 5 bases removed from V and 9 bases from J, the gap between germline ends came to 14 bases. Turning to this clone: The target antigen is unknown.

Extracted from the samples, RNA was reverse transcribed into cDNA to serve as the sequencing template. The protocol was immunoSEQ multiplex PCR, while the TCRdb copy is restricted to in-frame clones and leaves out a portion. The sample lists hundreds of thousands of clones, roughly 57% occurring once. This specimen consisted of CD4+ T cells sorted from blood, obtained at week 0. The chain carries TRBV7-9 and TRBJ1-6; D may be TRBD1 (6 bases). This TCR was recovered from a human donor with alopecia areata. CDR3 region: CASSRTEESSPLHF. The CDR3 coding sequence is TGTGCCAGCAGCCGGACAGAGGAAAGTTCACCCCTCCACTTT.